A single sample is the source of the 10 T cell receptor beta chains below, sequenced in a study of CD8 T cells in ankylosing spondylitis. TCRdb reanalysed the 5' RACE reads using MiXCR and keeps one entry per CDR3 protein. The data contain around 300,000 distinct CDR3 sequences, 11% of them singletons. Sequencing was performed on blood, either unsorted or a sorted T cell fraction (not recorded which). These receptors came from a female donor with ankylosing spondylitis or in good health (not recorded which).

The chain links TRBV4-3 to TRBJ2-2; D unresolved. CDR1 LGHNA and CDR2 YSLEER come from the germline V gene. This CDR3 has 13 amino acids. Trimming removed 1 base at V and 9 bases at J, with 9 bases between. CDR3 residues: CASSQVINWELFF. As DNA, the CDR3 is TGCGCCAGCAGCCAAGTAATAAACTGGGAGCTGTTTTTT.

This clonotype has ten or more counts. This CDR3 reads CSAQTSVDTQYF. The DNA of the CDR3 is TGCAGTGCTCAGACTAGCGTAGATACGCAGTATTTT. This rearrangement joins TRBV20-1 to TRBJ2-3; TRBD2 aligns across 8 bases. The germline V gene has CDR1 DFQATT and CDR2 SNEGSKA (reference sequence). Trimming cost V 5 bases and J 5 bases; bases outside gene matches: 3. The CDR3 contains 12 residues.

This clonotype was detected only a few times. The rearrangement links TRBV20-1 to TRBJ1-5; no clear D gene. Trimming left V 4 bases short and J 3 bases short, with 16 bases between. Germline V CDR1 and CDR2: DFQATT, SNEGSKA (reference sequence). This CDR3 has 15 residues. CDR3 residues: CSAILGRADNQPQHF. The DNA of the CDR3 is TGCAGTGCTATCCTGGGAAGGGCGGACAATCAGCCCCAGCATTTT.

There are many counts of this clonotype. In nucleotides, the CDR3 is TGTGCCAGCAGGTTCAGAAATAATGAAAAACTGTTTTTT. Protein product: CASRFRNNEKLFF. V is TRBV12-3 or TRBV12-4 and J is TRBJ1-4; D is undetermined. Trimming took off 6 bases at V and 4 bases at J, with 9 bases between the two ends. The CDR3 runs to 13 residues.

This clonotype was seen repeatedly, ten times or more. CDR3 in DNA: TGTGCCATCAGTGAGTCGGGACCGCTAATCTCCTACGAGCAGTACTTC. Amino acids: CAISESGPLISYEQYF. The genes are TRBV10-3 and TRBJ2-7, with D possibly called TRBD1 or TRBD2 (5 bases each). CDR1 is ENHRY, CDR2 SYGVKD, per germline. The CDR3 loop spans 16 amino acids. The V end lost 0 bases, the J end lost 0 bases, and 12 bases lay between the germline ends.

The chain links TRBV4-1 to TRBJ1-5, with D perhaps matching TRBD1 (5 bases). Per germline, CDR1 MGHRA and CDR2 YSYEKL. V was trimmed by 5 bases and J by 0 bases, leaving 20 bases between them. The CDR3 spans 18 residues. The CDR3 DNA reads TGCGCCAGCAGCGTCAAGGGGTCTGTAAGCCATAGCAATCAGCCCCAGCATTTT. Its protein is CASSVKGSVSHSNQPQHF.

This clonotype was seen many times. This chain joins TRBV5-1 and TRBJ1-2; the match to TRBD1 covers 10 bases. There are 15 residues in the CDR3. Germline V gene sequence: CDR1 SGHRS, CDR2 YFSETQ. V trimming: 4 bases; J trimming: 4 bases; junction bases outside the gene matches: 7. Here the CDR3 reads CASSPGTGEGYGYTF. The CDR3 DNA is TGCGCCAGCAGCCCCGGGACAGGGGAGGGCTATGGCTACACCTTC. The variable domain in full, with the rest retrieved from reference TRBV5-1 and TRBJ1-2, is KAGVTQTPRYLIKTRGQQVTLSCSPISGHRSVSWYQQTPGQGLQFLFEYFSETQRNKGNFPGRFSGRQFSNSRSEMNVSTLELGDSALYLCASSPGTGEGYGYTFGSGTRLTVV.

At least ten counts were recorded for this clonotype. CDR3 sequence reads: CATSGDNSYEQYF. Written as DNA, the CDR3 is TGTGCCACCAGTGGGGACAACTCCTACGAGCAGTACTTC. The chain employs TRBV24-1 and TRBJ2-7; D might be TRBD1 (6 bases). CDR3 length equals 13 residues. Germline V gives CDR1 KGHDR, CDR2 SFDVKD. Trimming removed 5 bases from V and 0 bases from J, with 7 bases in between.

This clonotype occurred many times. The conserved final phenylalanine or tryptophan is absent from the CDR3, which likely points to a read error. The CDR3 DNA reads TGCGCCAGCAGCTCCCCAGCGGGGGGTCACAACGAGCAGTACCTC. Translating it yields CASSSPAGGHNEQYL. This rearrangement joins TRBV5-1 to TRBJ2-7; 9 bases are shared with TRBD2. The CDR3 length is 15 residues. Trimming at V came to 3 bases and at J to 5 bases, leaving 9 bases not matched to a gene. CDR1 is SGHRS, CDR2 YFSETQ, per germline.

This clonotype was detected many times. The CDR3 DNA follows: TGTGCCATCAGTCTCGGAGGGGCCAACCGGGGTGAGCAGTTCTTC. It codes for CAISLGGANRGEQFF. The V call is TRBV10-3, the J call TRBJ2-1; D may be TRBD2 (6 bases). Germline CDR1 and CDR2: ENHRY and SYGVKD. This CDR3 has 15 amino acids. V dropped 5 bases and J dropped 9 bases, with 20 bases sitting between them.